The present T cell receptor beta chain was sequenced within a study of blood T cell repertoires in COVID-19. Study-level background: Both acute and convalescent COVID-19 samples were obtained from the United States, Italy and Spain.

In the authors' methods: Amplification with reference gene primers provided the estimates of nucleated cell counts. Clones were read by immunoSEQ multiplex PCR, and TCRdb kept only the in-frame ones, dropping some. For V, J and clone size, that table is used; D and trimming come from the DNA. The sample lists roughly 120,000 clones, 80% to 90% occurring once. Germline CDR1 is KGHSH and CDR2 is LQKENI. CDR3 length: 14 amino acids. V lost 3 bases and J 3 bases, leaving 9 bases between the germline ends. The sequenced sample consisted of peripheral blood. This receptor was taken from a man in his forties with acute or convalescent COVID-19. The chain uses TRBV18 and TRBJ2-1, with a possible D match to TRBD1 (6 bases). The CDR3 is CASSPGHDYNEQFF. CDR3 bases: TGTGCCAGCTCACCGGGACATGACTACAATGAGCAGTTCTTC.